Each of the 10 T cell receptor beta chains below was sequenced from the same sample in a study of T cell responses to AZD1222 COVID-19 vaccine. TCRdb's table, derived via immunoSEQ multiplex PCR, lists solely in-frame clones and lacks some. The sample consists of more than 65,000 clones, approximately 87% of them appearing once. The sample in question was peripheral blood, obtained 28 days after the second AZD1222 dose. The receptors originated from an adult who received the AZD1222 COVID-19 vaccine.

This CDR3 is CASSPLYAGGEETQYF. CDR3 bases: TGTGCCAGCAGCCCTCTATATGCCGGGGGTGAAGAGACCCAGTACTTC. The gene calls are TRBV11-2 and TRBJ2-5; TRBD2 might be the D (6 bases). Germline values: CDR1 SGHAT, CDR2 FQNNGV. V lost 5 bases and J lost 3, with 19 bases in between. The CDR3 covers 16 residues.

This sequence joins TRBV7-8 and TRBJ2-5; 10 nucleotides line up with TRBD1. Trimming removed 2 bases from V and 4 bases from J; junction bases left unmatched: 4. Germline V gene data show CDR1 as SGHVS and CDR2 as FQNEAQ. The CDR3 has 15 amino acids. The CDR3 spells CASSLPTGGRETQYF. The CDR3 nucleotides are TGTGCCAGCAGCTTACCGACAGGGGGCAGAGAGACCCAGTACTTC. Full variable domain (outside the CDR3, taken from reference TRBV7-8 and TRBJ2-5): GAGVSQSPRYKVAKRGQDVALRCDPISGHVSLFWYQQALGQGPEFLTYFQNEAQLDKSGLPSDRFFAERPEGSVSTLKIQRTQQEDSAVYLCASSLPTGGRETQYFGPGTRLLVL.

The chain has TRBV5-5 and TRBJ1-1; weak D call: TRBD1 (5 bases). Trimming shortened V by 0 bases and J by 6 bases, and 12 bases separated the two germline ends. CDR1 and CDR2 (germline): SGHKS, YYEKEE (reference sequence). The CDR3 spans 14 residues. The chain's CDR3 is CASSLGPGFAEAFF. The DNA of the CDR3 is TGTGCCAGCAGCTTGGGACCAGGGTTCGCTGAAGCTTTCTTT.

V and J are TRBV5-1 and TRBJ2-1; no reliable D call. V was clipped by 4 bases and J by 12 bases, with 11 bases between them. This CDR3 comprises 11 residues. CDR1 and CDR2 from the germline V gene are SGHRS and YFSETQ. In DNA form, the CDR3 reads TGCGCCAGCAGCGAAGACGGAGTGCAGTTCTTC. Protein sequence: CASSEDGVQFF.

The rearrangement uses TRBV5-4 and TRBJ1-6; D might be TRBD1 (5 bases). The CDR3 is 15 residues long. Trimming took 4 bases from V and 4 from J, leaving 12 bases between them. Germline assignment: CDR1 SGHNT and CDR2 YYREEE (reference sequence). Here the CDR3 DNA reads TGTGCCAGCAGCCCCGGGACCGTTTATAATTCACCCCTCCACTTT. This codes for CASSPGTVYNSPLHF.

The chain uses TRBV18 and TRBJ2-7; D unresolved. CDR3 size: 11 residues. V was trimmed by 5 bases and J by 6 bases, leaving 8 bases between them. Looked up from germline, CDR1 is KGHSH and CDR2 is LQKENI. CDR3 region: CASSGRTEQYF. For the CDR3, the DNA is TGTGCCAGCTCAGGACGTACCGAGCAGTACTTC.

V gene TRBV6-6 combines with J gene TRBJ2-4, with D perhaps matching TRBD1 or TRBD2 (5 bases each). From germline, CDR1 is MNHNY and CDR2 SVGAGI (reference sequence). Trimming removed 11 bases from V and 10 bases from J, with 18 bases in between. CDR3 length: 12 amino acids. DNA for the CDR3: TGTGCCGTCGAGGGTGAGGGGCCAATTCAGTACTTC. Its protein product is CAVEGEGPIQYF.

The chain couples TRBV7-3 to TRBJ2-7; no definite D call. V was cut by 3 bases and J by 7 bases, with 10 bases left in between. The CDR3 loop spans 12 amino acids. Per the germline V gene, CDR1 is SGHTA and CDR2 is FQGTGA. CDR3 nucleotides: TGTGCCAGCAGCTTTCCCCGTGGAGAGCAGTACTTC. This encodes CASSFPRGEQYF.

This clone has only a few counts. The chain carries TRBV7-9 and TRBJ1-1, with D possibly being TRBD1 (5 bases). V was cut by 0 bases and J by 6 bases, with 8 bases left in between. The CDR3 loop spans 13 amino acids. Germline CDR1 reads SEHNR; CDR2 reads FQNEAQ (reference sequence). This chain's CDR3 is CASSLAREAEAFF. The CDR3 DNA follows: TGTGCCAGCAGCTTAGCCAGGGAGGCTGAAGCTTTCTTT.

The chain couples TRBV9 to TRBJ2-7; D is undetermined. The CDR3 is 13 amino acids. Trimming cost V 4 bases and J 2 bases, with 10 bases left between them. Germline assignment: CDR1 SGDLS and CDR2 YYNGEE. The CDR3 sequence is CASSPGLPYEQYF. Here the CDR3 DNA reads TGTGCCAGCAGCCCCGGCTTGCCCTACGAGCAGTACTTC.